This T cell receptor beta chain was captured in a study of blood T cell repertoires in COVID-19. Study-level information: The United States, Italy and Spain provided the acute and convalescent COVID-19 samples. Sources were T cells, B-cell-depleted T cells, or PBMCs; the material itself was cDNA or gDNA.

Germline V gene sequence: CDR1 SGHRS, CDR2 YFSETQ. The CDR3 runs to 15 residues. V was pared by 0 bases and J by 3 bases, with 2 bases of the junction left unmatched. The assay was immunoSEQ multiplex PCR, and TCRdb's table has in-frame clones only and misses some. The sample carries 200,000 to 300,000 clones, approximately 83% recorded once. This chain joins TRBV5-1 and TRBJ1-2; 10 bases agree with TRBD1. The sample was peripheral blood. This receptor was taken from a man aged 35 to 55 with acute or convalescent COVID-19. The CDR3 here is CASSLGGTGDYGYTF. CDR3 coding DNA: TGCGCCAGCAGCTTGGGAGGGACAGGGGACTATGGCTACACCTTC.